This TCR beta chain was recovered during a study of cytomegalovirus exposure and HLA in healthy donors. Regarding the study as a whole: Analysis was performed later, and it showed HLA-associated TCR beta chains to be more clonally expanded than equally common others. Some V segments could not be told apart, so they were left out, TRBV6-2 and TRBV6-3 among them. TCR beta chain V- and J-gene trimming was linked, in a later analysis, to a missense variant in DCLRE1C.

The PCR employed 60 Vbeta primers together with 13 Jbeta primers. Some clones are missing from TCRdb's copy, which holds only in-frame ones; the method was immunoSEQ multiplex PCR. The sample carries some 200,000 clones, around 80% recorded once. Nominally healthy donors provided the samples, though records likely missed some immune exposures. In regard to this clone: Its target is not known.

Trimming stripped 1 base from V and 4 bases from J, with 10 bases between. This CDR3 comprises 14 residues. Germline V CDR1 and CDR2: LNHDA, SQIVND (reference sequence). The clonotype originates from a young woman in good health and CMV-seronegative. The J gene is TRBJ1-1, the V gene TRBV19; D unclear. The material sequenced was PBMCs. The CDR3 loop reads CASSIVREGTEAFF. DNA of the CDR3: TGTGCCAGTAGTATAGTTCGGGAGGGCACTGAAGCTTTCTTT.